This is a list of T cell receptor beta chains from one sample in a study of cytomegalovirus exposure and HLA in healthy donors. Clones were sequenced by immunoSEQ multiplex PCR, and TCRdb holds only the in-frame ones, with some missing. The table shows 90,000 to 120,000 clones, with approximately 96% occurring only once. The sample taken for sequencing was PBMCs. The receptor source for this set is a young woman in good health and CMV-seronegative. CDR3s include the opening cysteine and the closing phenylalanine or tryptophan. Fields, in order: CDR3 protein, CDR3 DNA, CDR3 length, V gene, clone size, D gene, J gene. The D gene is left open where the match is weak. Only part of the rows carry a size: once, few, many, or a class if the clone is expanded.

CASSPRDRLNTEAFF | TGTGCCAGCAGTCCCAGGGACAGATTGAACACTGAAGCTTTCTTT | 15 | TRBV6-5 | - | TRBD1 | TRBJ1-1
CASSLVGSRTSYEQYF | TGCGCCAGCAGCTTGGTGGGCAGTCGTACCTCCTACGAGCAGTACTTC | 16 | TRBV5-1 | - | - | TRBJ2-7
CASSRTGVDRGSYEQYF | TGTGCCAGCAGTCGGACTGGGGTGGACAGGGGGTCTTACGAGCAGTACTTC | 17 | TRBV27 | once | TRBD1 | TRBJ2-7
CSADRVPEAFF | TGCAGTGCTGACAGGGTACCTGAAGCTTTCTTT | 11 | TRBV20-1 | - | TRBD1 | TRBJ1-1
CASSRRGNYEQYF | TGTGCCAGCAGCCGAAGGGGCAACTACGAGCAGTACTTC | 13 | TRBV13 | - | - | TRBJ2-7
CASSPVVTEAFF | TGTGCCAGCAGCCCTGTTGTGACTGAAGCTTTCTTT | 12 | TRBV7-2 | - | - | TRBJ1-1
CASSQETELATEAFF | TGCGCCAGCAGCCAAGAGACGGAATTAGCCACTGAAGCTTTCTTT | 15 | TRBV4-1 | - | - | TRBJ1-1
CASSLGGVLGNTEAFF | TGTGCCAGCAGCTTGGGGGGGGTCTTAGGGAACACTGAAGCTTTCTTT | 16 | TRBV5-6 | - | - | TRBJ1-1
CASLSGETQYF | TGTGCCAGCTTGAGCGGAGAGACCCAGTACTTC | 11 | TRBV6-5 | once | - | TRBJ2-5
CASSLLSLAHEQYF | TGCGCCAGCAGCTTACTATCCCTCGCCCACGAGCAGTACTTC | 14 | TRBV5-1 | - | - | TRBJ2-7
CASSRAYSENTGELFF | TGCGCCAGCAGCAGAGCATATAGCGAGAACACCGGGGAGCTGTTTTTT | 16 | TRBV4-1 | - | - | TRBJ2-2
CASSSFGGQSTDTQYF | TGTGCCAGCAGCTCTTTTGGCGGACAGAGCACAGATACGCAGTATTTT | 16 | TRBV7-9 | - | - | TRBJ2-3
CASSGRQGGIETQYF | TGTGCCAGCAGTGGGCGACAGGGGGGGATAGAGACCCAGTACTTC | 15 | TRBV6-1 | - | TRBD1 | TRBJ2-5
CASSPQGNTEVFF | TGTGCCAGCTCACCCCAGGGGAACACTGAAGTTTTCTTT | 13 | TRBV18 | - | - | TRBJ1-1
CASSIQGNSGANVLTF | TGTGCCAGCAGTATACAGGGTAACTCTGGGGCCAACGTCCTGACTTTC | 16 | TRBV5-6 | - | - | TRBJ2-6
CASSIAGGPSYEQYF | TGTGCCAGTAGTATTGCGGGGGGGCCCTCCTACGAGCAGTACTTC | 15 | TRBV19 | - | TRBD2 | TRBJ2-7
CASSLETGMNTEAFF | TGTGCCAGCAGCCTAGAGACAGGAATGAACACTGAAGCTTTCTTT | 15 | TRBV5-4 | - | - | TRBJ1-1
CASSGQGPSGYTF | TGTGCCAGCAGCGGACAGGGCCCATCAGGCTACACCTTC | 13 | TRBV11-2 | - | TRBD1 | TRBJ1-2
CASSYGASYGYTF | TGTGCCAGCAGTTACGGGGCCAGCTATGGCTACACCTTC | 13 | TRBV6-5 | - | - | TRBJ1-2
CASSERGSGSQPQHF | TGTGCCAGCAGTGAACGAGGGTCTGGTAGTCAGCCCCAGCATTTT | 15 | TRBV6-1 | - | - | TRBJ1-5
CASHSWASYNEQFF | TGTGCCAGCCACTCATGGGCCAGCTACAATGAGCAGTTCTTC | 14 | TRBV28 | - | - | TRBJ2-1
CASSVGRSGGIEQFF | TGTGCCAGCAGCGTCGGGCGAAGCGGGGGGATAGAGCAGTTCTTC | 15 | TRBV7-9 | - | TRBD2 | TRBJ2-1
CASSLVVSGAWGSNQPQHF | TGTGCCAGCAGCTTAGTTGTGTCAGGGGCCTGGGGTAGCAATCAGCCCCAGCATTTT | 19 | TRBV7-2 | - | - | TRBJ1-5
CASSLARHREGNTEAFF | TGTGCCAGCAGCTTAGCCAGACACAGGGAGGGGAACACTGAAGCTTTCTTT | 17 | TRBV7-9 | - | - | TRBJ1-1
CASSLGSGVSYNEQFF | TGCGCCAGCAGCTTGGGTAGCGGGGTCTCCTACAATGAGCAGTTCTTC | 16 | TRBV5-1 | - | TRBD2 | TRBJ2-1
CATLGGARGQPQHF | TGTGCCACCCTAGGGGGCGCGAGGGGGCAGCCCCAGCATTTT | 14 | TRBV6-6 | - | TRBD1 | TRBJ1-5
CASSPGLAGSYEQYF | TGTGCCAGCAGCCCGGGACTAGCGGGGTCCTACGAGCAGTACTTC | 15 | TRBV7-6 | - | TRBD2 | TRBJ2-7
CAWRGTGGYGYTF | TGTGCCTGGAGGGGGACAGGGGGCTATGGCTACACCTTC | 13 | TRBV30 | - | TRBD1 | TRBJ1-2
CASSETGTARNYGYTF | TGTGCCAGCAGCGAGACTGGGACAGCGAGAAACTATGGCTACACCTTC | 16 | TRBV9 | - | TRBD1 | TRBJ1-2
CASSGGGARNEQFF | TGTGCCAGTAGTGGCGGGGGGGCCAGGAATGAGCAGTTCTTC | 14 | TRBV19 | few | TRBD2 | TRBJ2-1
CAVPDRGPGSSGNTIYF | TGTGCCGTACCTGACAGGGGGCCAGGCAGTTCTGGAAACACCATATATTTT | 17 | TRBV2 | - | TRBD1 | TRBJ1-3
CASSGRQGLNTEAFF | TGTGCCAGCTCGGGACGACAGGGGCTGAACACTGAAGCTTTCTTT | 15 | TRBV28 | - | TRBD1 | TRBJ1-1
CASSPGQGGSPLHF | TGTGCCAGCTCACCGGGACAGGGAGGTTCACCCCTCCACTTT | 14 | TRBV18 | - | TRBD1 | TRBJ1-6
CASSLTAQVNTEAFF | TGTGCCAGCAGCTTAACAGCACAGGTGAACACTGAAGCTTTCTTT | 15 | TRBV7-3 | - | - | TRBJ1-1
CASSLGQQYYEQYF | TGCGCCAGCAGCTTAGGACAGCAGTACTACGAGCAGTACTTC | 14 | TRBV5-1 | - | - | TRBJ2-7
CASSGTGGNTGELFF | TGCGCCAGCAGTGGAACGGGGGGAAACACCGGGGAGCTGTTTTTT | 15 | TRBV4-1 | - | TRBD2 | TRBJ2-2
CASSARLAGGAMRVEQYF | TGTGCCAGCAGCGCTAGACTAGCGGGGGGGGCCATGCGTGTCGAGCAGTACTTC | 18 | TRBV7-2 | once | TRBD2 | TRBJ2-7
CASSRGGNYGYTF | TGTGCCAGCAGCCGAGGCGGGAACTATGGCTACACCTTC | 13 | TRBV7-9 | - | - | TRBJ1-2
CASTRQGFYGYTF | TGTGCCAGCACTCGACAGGGGTTCTATGGCTACACCTTC | 13 | TRBV6-5 | - | TRBD1 | TRBJ1-2
CAISEERGGGDNEQFF | TGTGCCATCAGTGAGGAACGTGGCGGGGGAGACAATGAGCAGTTCTTC | 16 | TRBV10-3 | - | TRBD2 | TRBJ2-1
CASGRAGTGSYEQYF | TGTGCCAGCGGCCGGGCCGGGACAGGCTCCTACGAGCAGTACTTC | 15 | TRBV27 | - | TRBD1 | TRBJ2-7
CASGYSNTEAFF | TGTGCCAGCGGGTACAGTAACACTGAAGCTTTCTTT | 12 | TRBV6-5 | - | - | TRBJ1-1
CASSPLAPRRTGELFF | TGCGCCAGCAGCCCCCTGGCCCCGAGGCGCACCGGGGAGCTGTTTTTT | 16 | TRBV5-1 | - | - | TRBJ2-2
CATSRVTNTGWSYNEQFF | TGTGCCACCAGCAGAGTGACCAACACAGGGTGGTCCTACAATGAGCAGTTCTTC | 18 | TRBV15 | once | - | TRBJ2-1
CASSAHPTVRAISTDTQYF | TGTGCCAGCAGCGCCCACCCCACGGTCCGAGCGATTAGCACAGATACGCAGTATTTT | 19 | TRBV11-2 | - | - | TRBJ2-3
CASRVAGGSSYNEQFF | TGTGCCAGCAGGGTAGCGGGGGGGAGCTCCTACAATGAGCAGTTCTTC | 16 | TRBV28 | - | TRBD2 | TRBJ2-1
CASRGGGGAKNIQYF | TGCGCCAGCAGAGGCGGGGGGGGAGCCAAAAACATTCAGTACTTC | 15 | TRBV5-1 | - | TRBD2 | TRBJ2-4
CASSPGTGAYNEQFF | TGCGCCAGCAGCCCAGGGACAGGGGCATACAATGAGCAGTTCTTC | 15 | TRBV4-1 | - | TRBD1 | TRBJ2-1
CASNPPGTGGETQYF | TGTGCCAGCAATCCACCCGGGACAGGGGGTGAGACCCAGTACTTC | 15 | TRBV7-9 | - | TRBD1 | TRBJ2-5
CASCNVGGWYNEQFF | TGTGCCAGCTGCAACGTGGGGGGGTGGTACAATGAGCAGTTCTTC | 15 | TRBV5-4 | - | TRBD2 | TRBJ2-1
CASSLGVGSGYTF | TGTGCCAGCAGCCTCGGGGTGGGGTCTGGCTACACCTTC | 13 | TRBV7-2 | - | - | TRBJ1-2
CASWDRGRQPQHF | TGTGCCAGCTGGGACAGGGGGCGTCAGCCCCAGCATTTT | 13 | TRBV19 | - | TRBD1 | TRBJ1-5
CASSLPGGQETQYF | TGTGCCAGTAGCTTGCCGGGGGGACAAGAGACCCAGTACTTC | 14 | TRBV19 | once | TRBD2 | TRBJ2-5
CASSLSQVEGYTF | TGCGCCAGCAGCTTATCCCAGGTGGAAGGCTACACCTTC | 13 | TRBV5-1 | - | - | TRBJ1-2
CASSRPVLAAGTGELFF | TGTGCCAGCAGCCGACCGGTACTAGCGGCGGGCACCGGGGAGCTGTTTTTT | 17 | TRBV27 | - | TRBD2 | TRBJ2-2